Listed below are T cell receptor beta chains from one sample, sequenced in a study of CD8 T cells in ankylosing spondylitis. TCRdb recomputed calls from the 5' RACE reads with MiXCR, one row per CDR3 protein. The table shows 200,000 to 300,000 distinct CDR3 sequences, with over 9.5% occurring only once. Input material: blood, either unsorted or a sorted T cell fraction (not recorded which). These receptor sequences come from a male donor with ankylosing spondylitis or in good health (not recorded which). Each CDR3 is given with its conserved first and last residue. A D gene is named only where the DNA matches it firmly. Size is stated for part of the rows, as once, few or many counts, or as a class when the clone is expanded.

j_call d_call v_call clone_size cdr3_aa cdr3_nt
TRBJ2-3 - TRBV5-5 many CASSLEPADTQYF TGTGCCAGCAGCTTGGAGCCGGCAGATACGCAGTATTTT
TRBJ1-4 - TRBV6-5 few CASGRGNEKLFF TGTGCCAGCGGCAGGGGTAATGAAAAACTGTTTTTT
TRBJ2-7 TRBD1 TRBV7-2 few CASSWRTGTYEQYF TGTGCCAGCAGTTGGAGGACAGGGACATACGAGCAGTACTTC
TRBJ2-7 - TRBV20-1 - CSAPAHGKHIYEQYF TGCAGTGCCCCCGCCCACGGGAAACATATATACGAGCAGTACTTC
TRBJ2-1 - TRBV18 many CASSPLGQGVDEQFF TGTGCCAGCTCACCCCTAGGGCAGGGTGTCGATGAGCAGTTCTTC
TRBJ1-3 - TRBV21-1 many CALLQGYLSGNTIYF TGTGCCCTCTTGCAGGGCTACCTCTCTGGAAACACCATATATTTT
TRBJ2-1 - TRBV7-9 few CASSMGGGGSQFF TGTGCCAGCAGTATGGGAGGCGGAGGATCGCAGTTCTTC
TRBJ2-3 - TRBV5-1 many CASSLGTQDTQYF TGCGCCAGCAGCCTAGGGACGCAGGATACGCAGTATTTT
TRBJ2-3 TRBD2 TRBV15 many CATSRGTSGGIFDTQYF TGTGCCACCAGCAGAGGGACTAGCGGGGGGATTTTTGATACGCAGTATTTT
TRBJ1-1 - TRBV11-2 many CASSLEGGRYTEAFF TGTGCCAGCAGCTTAGAGGGCGGACGTTACACTGAAGCTTTCTTT
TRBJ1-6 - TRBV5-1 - CASRGASDSPLHF TGCGCCAGCAGAGGAGCCTCGGATTCACCCCTCCACTTT
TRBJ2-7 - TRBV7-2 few CASSLTWDGSSYEQYF TGTGCCAGCAGCTTAACATGGGATGGCAGCTCCTACGAGCAGTACTTC
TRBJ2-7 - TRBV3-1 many CASSSRGYEQYF TGTGCCAGCAGCTCTAGGGGCTACGAGCAGTACTTC
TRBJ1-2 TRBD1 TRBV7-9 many CASSPRTGYGYTF TGTGCCAGCAGCCCTCGGACAGGCTATGGCTACACCTTC
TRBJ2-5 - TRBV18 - CASSPLEGIQETQYF TGTGCCAGCTCACCACTTGAAGGGATCCAAGAGACCCAGTACTTC
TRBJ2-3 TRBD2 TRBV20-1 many CSARPLRGRSADTQYF TGCAGTGCCAGACCCCTCCGCGGGAGATCCGCAGATACGCAGTATTTT
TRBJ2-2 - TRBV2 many CASSRGLANTGELFF TGTGCCAGCAGTAGGGGACTTGCGAACACCGGGGAGCTGTTTTTT
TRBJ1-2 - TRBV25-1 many CASRQGDYGYTF TGTGCCAGCCGGCAGGGAGATTATGGCTACACCTTC
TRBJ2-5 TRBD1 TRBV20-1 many CSARDRDRATETQYF TGCAGTGCTAGAGATAGGGACAGGGCAACGGAGACCCAGTACTTC
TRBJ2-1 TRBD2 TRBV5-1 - CASSLGGSGSNEQFF TGCGCCAGCAGCTTGGGGGGTAGCGGGAGCAATGAGCAGTTCTTC
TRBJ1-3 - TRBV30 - CAWRGTGPNTIYF TGTGCCTGGAGGGGAACGGGGCCGAACACCATATATTTT
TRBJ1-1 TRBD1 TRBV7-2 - CASSLDRWDTEAFF TGTGCCAGCAGCTTGGACAGGTGGGACACTGAAGCTTTCTTT
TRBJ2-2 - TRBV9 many CASGPSNTGELFF TGTGCCAGCGGACCCTCGAACACCGGGGAGCTGTTTTTT
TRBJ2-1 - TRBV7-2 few CASSLVAMYNEQFF TGTGCCAGCAGCTTAGTAGCGATGTACAATGAGCAGTTCTTC
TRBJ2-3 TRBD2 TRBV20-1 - CSARLAGADTQYF TGCAGTGCTAGACTAGCGGGAGCAGATACGCAGTATTTT